These 27 T cell receptor beta chains came from one sample sequenced in a study of blood T cell repertoires in COVID-19. TCRdb keeps only in-frame clones here, not all; method: immunoSEQ multiplex PCR. The repertoire holds about 70,000 clones, with 79% as singletons. The sequencing input was peripheral blood. These receptors originate from an older woman with acute or convalescent COVID-19.

The rearrangement uses TRBV7-2 and TRBJ1-3; D is possibly TRBD1 (5 bases). The V end was cut by 2 bases, the J end by 0 bases, with 8 bases between. The germline V gene encodes CDR1 SGHTA and CDR2 FQGNSA. The CDR3 totals 15 residues. The CDR3 loop is CASSLIQGSGNTIYF. The CDR3 region has the DNA TGTGCCAGCAGCTTAATTCAGGGCTCTGGAAACACCATATATTTT.

This sequence joins TRBV10-3 and TRBJ2-3; weak D call: TRBD1 (6 bases). This CDR3 has 14 amino acids. Germline CDR1 is ENHRY and CDR2 is SYGVKD. V dropped 4 bases and J dropped 6 bases, with 14 bases sitting between them. As DNA, the CDR3 is TGTGCCATCAGTGCGCCAGGGGCAGGGGATACGCAGTATTTT. Amino acids: CAISAPGAGDTQYF.

This clone showed up just a few times. This chain uses TRBV2 with TRBJ1-4; 9 positions match TRBD1. The junction had 9 bases not matched to a gene; V was cut back by 7 bases and J by 9 bases. CDR3 length: 14 amino acids. Germline lookup yields CDR1 SNHLY and CDR2 FYNNEI. CDR3 sequence reads: CASTLRQGVKKLFF. The DNA of the CDR3 is TGTGCCAGCACTCTACGACAGGGGGTGAAAAAACTGTTTTTT.

V and J are TRBV19 and TRBJ2-7; tentative D call: TRBD1 (5 bases). This CDR3 is 14 amino acids long. Germline V lookup: CDR1 LNHDA, CDR2 SQIVND (reference sequence). Trimming took off 1 base at V and 5 bases at J, with 12 bases between the two ends. The CDR3 nucleotides read TGTGCCAGTAGTATAGGGCAGGGCGTAAACGAGCAGTACTTC. Translated: CASSIGQGVNEQYF.

The chain is built from TRBV9 and TRBJ2-3; 9 bases align to TRBD2. The CDR3 is 17 residues long. Germline V lookup: CDR1 SGDLS, CDR2 YYNGEE. V gave up 0 bases and J gave up 0 bases; unmatched junction bases: 5. Here the CDR3 reads CASSVEGSGGSTDTQYF. CDR3 DNA: TGTGCCAGCAGCGTAGAGGGTAGCGGGGGAAGCACAGATACGCAGTATTTT. The whole variable domain, remainder taken from reference TRBV9 and TRBJ2-3, is DSGVTQTPKHLITATGQRVTLRCSPRSGDLSVYWYQQSLDQGLQFLIQYYNGEERAKGNILERFSAQQFPDLHSELNLSSLELGDSALYFCASSVEGSGGSTDTQYFGPGTRLTVL.

The V and J genes are TRBV7-9 and TRBJ1-2, with 10 bases that match TRBD1. The CDR3 length is 15 residues. With V trimmed by 3 bases and J by 11 bases, 12 bases remained unmatched. In germline, CDR1 is SEHNR, CDR2 FQNEAQ (reference sequence). CDR3 sequence reads: CASSFGTLGTGVYTF. The CDR3 DNA reads TGTGCCAGCAGCTTCGGGACCCTAGGGACAGGGGTGTACACCTTC. Using reference TRBV7-9 and TRBJ1-2 for the parts outside the CDR3, the full variable domain is DTGVSQNPRHKITKRGQNVTFRCDPISEHNRLYWYRQTLGQGPEFLTYFQNEAQLEKSRLLSDRFSAERPKGSFSTLEIQRTEQGDSAMYLCASSFGTLGTGVYTFGSGTRLTVV.

The chain carries TRBV6-5 and TRBJ1-2, with TRBD1 identical over 8 bases. Germline CDR1 reads MNHEY; CDR2 reads SVGAGI. V was pared by 3 bases and J by 4 bases, with 4 bases of the junction left unmatched. CDR3 length: 14 amino acids. CDR3 nucleotide sequence: TGTGCCAGCAGTTATTCCGGACAGGGCTATGGCTACACCTTC. This gives the protein CASSYSGQGYGYTF.

The rearrangement uses TRBV9 and TRBJ2-1, with 10 nucleotides matching TRBD2. Unmatched junction bases numbered 7, after V lost 4 bases and J lost 0 bases. CDR1 and CDR2 (germline): SGDLS, YYNGEE. There are 17 residues in the CDR3. CDR3 coding DNA: TGTGCCAGCAGCCCCACAAGCGGGGGGGTCTCCTACAATGAGCAGTTCTTC. This gives the protein CASSPTSGGVSYNEQFF.

The V and J genes are TRBV27 and TRBJ1-4; 7 bases fit TRBD1. After removal of 5 bases from V and 7 bases from J, the junction contained 7 bases not matched to a gene. The CDR3 has 14 amino acids. CDR1 and CDR2 from the germline V gene are MNHEY and SMNVEV (reference sequence). The CDR3 DNA is TGTGCCAGCAGTATTGTCAGGGGGGCTGAAAAACTGTTTTTT. Translation gives CASSIVRGAEKLFF.

This clone was seen a handful of times. The V and J genes are TRBV4-1 and TRBJ1-6; D gene uncertain. V was pared by 8 bases and J by 1 base, with 9 bases between. The CDR3 is made up of 14 amino acids. Germline CDR1 MGHRA, CDR2 YSYEKL. The CDR3 nucleotides are TGCGCCAGCGGAGGAGGATCCTATAATTCACCCCTCCACTTT. Translation: CASGGGSYNSPLHF.

The chain links TRBV5-6 to TRBJ1-4, with a weak D call TRBD1 (6 bases). The CDR3 has 14 residues. Germline CDR1 is SGHDT and CDR2 is YYEEEE. V lost 0 bases and J 4 bases, leaving 7 bases between the germline ends. The CDR3 bases are TGTGCCAGCAGCTTGGGACAGGTTAATGAAAAACTGTTTTTT. Translation gives CASSLGQVNEKLFF. Variable domain in full (rest from reference TRBV5-6 and TRBJ1-4): DAGVTQSPTHLIKTRGQQVTLRCSPKSGHDTVSWYQQALGQGPQFIFQYYEEEERQRGNFPDRFSGHQFPNYSSELNVNALLLGDSALYLCASSLGQVNEKLFFGSGTQLSVL.

The CDR3 DNA reads as TGTGCCAGCAGCTTAGCAACAGGGGGCTACTACAATGAGCAGTTCTTC. It yields the protein CASSLATGGYYNEQFF. The chain recombines TRBV7-2 with TRBJ2-1; 9 positions match TRBD1. This CDR3 has 16 residues. Germline CDR1 and CDR2: SGHTA and FQGNSA. Trimming at V came to 0 bases and at J to 3 bases, leaving 3 bases not matched to a gene.

The chain's CDR3 is CASSSSTGLGDEKLFF. The CDR3 nucleotides read TGTGCCAGCAGTTCATCTACAGGGTTAGGAGATGAAAAACTGTTTTTT. The rearrangement joins TRBV28 to TRBJ1-4; weak D call: TRBD1 (6 bases). The CDR3 has 16 residues. The ends were cut back, 4 bases at V and 6 bases at J, with 18 bases in the middle. Germline CDR1 reads MDHEN; CDR2 reads SYDVKM.

J is TRBJ1-2 and V is TRBV3-1 (or the pseudogene TRBV3-2), with D tentatively TRBD1 (5 bases). The CDR3 has 14 residues. The V gene's germline CDR1 is LGHDT and CDR2 YNNKEL (reference sequence). Deletions cut 4 bases from V and 4 bases from J, with 13 bases between. The DNA of the CDR3 is TGTGCCAGCAGCCCGGCCGGGACTGGCTATGGCTACACCTTC. This codes for CASSPAGTGYGYTF.

The chain is built from TRBV2 and TRBJ1-5, with TRBD1 matching 8 bases. The CDR3 extends over 13 amino acids. Germline V gives CDR1 SNHLY, CDR2 FYNNEI. The J segment lost 7 bases and the V segment lost 9 bases, leaving 8 bases of the junction unmatched. The CDR3 protein is CARRDRRNQPQHF. In DNA, the CDR3 is TGTGCCAGGAGGGACAGGCGGAACCAGCCCCAGCATTTT. Based on the CDR3 plus reference TRBV2 and TRBJ1-5, the full variable domain is EPEVTQTPSHQVTQMGQEVILRCVPISNHLYFYWYRQILGQKVEFLVSFYNNEISEKSEIFDDQFSVERPDGSNFTLKIRSTKLEDSAMYFCARRDRRNQPQHFGDGTRLSIL.

The chain uses TRBV5-4 and TRBJ2-3, with 7 bases identical to TRBD1. V dropped 7 bases and J dropped 1; count of bases not matched to a gene: 3. Per the germline V gene, CDR1 is SGHNT and CDR2 is YYREEE (reference sequence). The length of the CDR3 is 13 residues. CDR3 sequence: CASHQGGTDTQYF. As DNA, the CDR3 is TGTGCCAGCCATCAGGGGGGCACAGATACGCAGTATTTT.

CDR3 nucleotide sequence: TGCGCCAGCAGCCCCGGGGACAGTTACGAGCAGTACTTC. Amino acids: CASSPGDSYEQYF. The chain is built from TRBV5-1 and TRBJ2-7, with 7 bases identical to TRBD1. The V segment lost 4 bases and the J segment 4 bases; nucleotides outside the gene matches: 5. Germline CDR1 reads SGHRS; CDR2 reads YFSETQ. This CDR3 region has 13 residues.

The chain has TRBV10-1 and TRBJ1-2; the D gene is possibly TRBD1 (5 bases). CDR1 and CDR2 (germline): WNHNN, SYGVQD (reference sequence). CDR3 length: 13 amino acids. V lost 6 bases, J lost 6 bases, and 14 bases lay in between. In DNA, the CDR3 is TGCGCCAGCAGGAATTCAGGGCGGCATGGCTACACCTTC. Translated, it gives CASRNSGRHGYTF.

The J gene is TRBJ1-1, the V gene TRBV25-1; 9 bases are a match to TRBD1. V shed 8 bases and J 5 bases; nucleotides not matched to a gene: 3. This CDR3 region has 12 residues. CDR1 and CDR2 (germline): MGHDK, SYGVNS. The CDR3 nucleotides are TGTGCCAGCGATGGACAGGGGACTGAAGCTTTCTTT. Its protein product is CASDGQGTEAFF.

Only one count was recorded for this clone. The chain couples TRBV5-1 to TRBJ2-3, with 9 positions matching TRBD2. The CDR3 extends over 17 amino acids. The junction had 7 bases not matched to a gene; V was cut back by 1 base and J by 1 base. Germline CDR1 is SGHRS and CDR2 is YFSETQ. The CDR3, as DNA: TGCGCCAGCAGCTTGTTCTCTCCTAGCGGGGGCACAGATACGCAGTATTTT. This sequence encodes CASSLFSPSGGTDTQYF.

The chain links TRBV5-1 to TRBJ2-7; TRBD1 agrees at 8 bases. Germline CDR1 SGHRS, CDR2 YFSETQ. V lost 4 bases to trimming and J lost 5 bases; unmatched junction nucleotides: 2. The CDR3 runs 12 residues. The CDR3 nucleotides are TGCGCCAGCAGCCAGACAGGGGACGAGCAGTACTTC. Translating it yields CASSQTGDEQYF.

V gene TRBV7-2 combines with J gene TRBJ2-1; 11 bases match TRBD2. The V gene end was trimmed by 1 base and the J gene end by 0 bases; junction bases not matched to a gene: 8. CDR3 size: 19 residues. Germline V gene lookup returns CDR1 SGHTA and CDR2 FQGNSA. The CDR3 reads CASSLGASGGTSSYNEQFF. CDR3 DNA: TGTGCCAGCAGCTTAGGGGCTAGCGGGGGGACTAGCTCCTACAATGAGCAGTTCTTC.

This chain links TRBV5-1 with TRBJ1-1; D might be TRBD1 (6 bases). Trimming left V 8 bases short and J 6 bases short, with 23 bases between. The V gene's germline CDR1 is SGHRS and CDR2 YFSETQ. The CDR3 consists of 15 residues. The chain's CDR3 is CASDSGDNLKSEAFF. Written as DNA, the CDR3 is TGCGCCAGTGATTCTGGGGACAACCTCAAATCTGAAGCTTTCTTT.

This clone was recorded only once. The CDR3 reads CASSRTGGTEAFF. The DNA of the CDR3 is TGTGCCAGCAGTCGGACAGGGGGCACTGAAGCTTTCTTT. The chain carries TRBV6-5 and TRBJ1-1, with 10 bases aligning to TRBD1. CDR3 length: 13 residues. Germline V gene sequence: CDR1 MNHEY, CDR2 SVGAGI. V lost 5 bases, J lost 4 bases, and 1 base stayed unmatched.

The chain couples TRBV5-1 to TRBJ2-5; D may be TRBD2 (5 bases). The germline V and J ends were trimmed by 4 bases and 1 base, with 8 bases remaining between them. CDR3 length equals 13 residues. CDR1 is SGHRS, CDR2 YFSETQ, per germline. The CDR3 region is CASSRDGQETQYF. DNA for the CDR3: TGCGCCAGCAGCCGGGATGGCCAAGAGACCCAGTACTTC. Complete variable domain (other parts from reference TRBV5-1 and TRBJ2-5): KAGVTQTPRYLIKTRGQQVTLSCSPISGHRSVSWYQQTPGQGLQFLFEYFSETQRNKGNFPGRFSGRQFSNSRSEMNVSTLELGDSALYLCASSRDGQETQYFGPGTRLLVL.

This chain uses TRBV5-1 with TRBJ1-5; D unclear. Between the trimmed V and J ends, which lost 0 bases and 7 bases, there was a span of 8 bases. CDR1 and CDR2 from the germline V gene are SGHRS and YFSETQ. CDR3 length: 13 residues. DNA of the CDR3: TGCGCCAGCAGCTTGGGCACCGAGCAGCCCCAGCATTTT. Its protein product is CASSLGTEQPQHF.

The chain joins TRBV9 to TRBJ1-1, with a tentative D call TRBD1 (5 bases). V was trimmed by 3 bases and J by 6 bases, leaving 9 bases between them. Looked up from germline, CDR1 is SGDLS and CDR2 is YYNGEE. This CDR3 region has 12 residues. CDR3 protein: CASSAKGSEAFF. CDR3 bases: TGTGCCAGCAGCGCGAAGGGGTCTGAAGCTTTCTTT.